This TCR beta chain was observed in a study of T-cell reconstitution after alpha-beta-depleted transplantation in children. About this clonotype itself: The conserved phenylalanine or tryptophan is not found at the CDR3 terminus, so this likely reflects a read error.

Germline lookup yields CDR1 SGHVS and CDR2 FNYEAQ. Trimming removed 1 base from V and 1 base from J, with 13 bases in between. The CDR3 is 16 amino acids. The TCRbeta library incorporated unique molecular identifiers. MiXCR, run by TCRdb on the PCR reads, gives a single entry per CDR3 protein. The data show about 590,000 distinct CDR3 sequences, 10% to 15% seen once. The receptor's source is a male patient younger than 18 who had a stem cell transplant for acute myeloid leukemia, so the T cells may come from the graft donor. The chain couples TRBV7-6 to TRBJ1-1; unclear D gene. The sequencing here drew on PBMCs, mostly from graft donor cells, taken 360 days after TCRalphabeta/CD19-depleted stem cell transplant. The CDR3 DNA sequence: TGTGCCAGCAGCTTAGGAACACCGTCGGCGAACACTGAAGCTTTCTAT. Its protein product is CASSLGTPSANTEAFY.